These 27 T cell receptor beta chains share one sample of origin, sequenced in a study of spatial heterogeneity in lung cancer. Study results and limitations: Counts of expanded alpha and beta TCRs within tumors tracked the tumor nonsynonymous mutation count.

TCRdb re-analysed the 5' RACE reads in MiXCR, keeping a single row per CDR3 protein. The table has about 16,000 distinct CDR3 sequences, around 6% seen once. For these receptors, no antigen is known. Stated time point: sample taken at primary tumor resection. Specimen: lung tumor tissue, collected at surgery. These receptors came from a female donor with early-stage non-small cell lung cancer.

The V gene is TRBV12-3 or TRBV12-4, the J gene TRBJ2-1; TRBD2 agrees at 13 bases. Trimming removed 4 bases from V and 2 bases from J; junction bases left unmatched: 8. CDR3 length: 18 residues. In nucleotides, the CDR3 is TGTGCCAGCAGTTCCCCCCGGACTAGCGGGAGTCCCTACAATGAGCAGTTCTTC. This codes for CASSSPRTSGSPYNEQFF.

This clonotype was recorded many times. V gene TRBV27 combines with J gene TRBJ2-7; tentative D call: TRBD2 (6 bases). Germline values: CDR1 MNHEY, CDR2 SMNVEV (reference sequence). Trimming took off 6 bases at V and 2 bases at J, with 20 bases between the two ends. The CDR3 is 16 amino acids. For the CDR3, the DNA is TGTGCCAGCAGGCACCCCGGGGGAAGTAGGGCCTACGAGCAGTACTTC. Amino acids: CASRHPGGSRAYEQYF.

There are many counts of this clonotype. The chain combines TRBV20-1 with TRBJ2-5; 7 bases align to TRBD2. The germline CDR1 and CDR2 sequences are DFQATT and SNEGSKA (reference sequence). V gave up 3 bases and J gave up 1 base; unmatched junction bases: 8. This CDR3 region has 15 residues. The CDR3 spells CSASSSGGSQETQYF. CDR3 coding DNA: TGCAGTGCTAGTAGTTCGGGAGGAAGCCAAGAGACCCAGTACTTC.

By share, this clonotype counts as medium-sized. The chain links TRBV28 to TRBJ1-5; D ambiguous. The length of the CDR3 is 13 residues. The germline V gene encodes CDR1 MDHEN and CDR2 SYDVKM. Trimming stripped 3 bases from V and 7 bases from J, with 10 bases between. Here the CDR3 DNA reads TGTGCCAGCAGTTTGAGTGGACTACAGCCCCAGCATTTT. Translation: CASSLSGLQPQHF.

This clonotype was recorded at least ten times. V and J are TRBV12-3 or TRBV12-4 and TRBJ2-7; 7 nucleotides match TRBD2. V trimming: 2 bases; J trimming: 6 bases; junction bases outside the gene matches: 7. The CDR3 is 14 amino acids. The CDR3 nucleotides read TGTGCCAGCAGTTTATGGCCAGCGGGACCCGAGCAGTACTTC. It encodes CASSLWPAGPEQYF.

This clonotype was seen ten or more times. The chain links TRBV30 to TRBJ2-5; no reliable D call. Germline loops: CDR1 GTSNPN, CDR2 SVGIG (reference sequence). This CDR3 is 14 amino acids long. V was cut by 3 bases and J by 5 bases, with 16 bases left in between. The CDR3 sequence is CAWSGPLLEETQYF. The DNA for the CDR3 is TGTGCCTGGAGCGGCCCCCTCTTGGAGGAGACCCAGTACTTC. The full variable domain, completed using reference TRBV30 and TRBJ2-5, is SQTIHQWPATLVQPVGSPLSLECTVEGTSNPNLYWYRQAAGRGLQLLFYSVGIGQISSEVPQNLSASRPQDRQFILSSKKLLLSDSGFYLCAWSGPLLEETQYFGPGTRLLVL.

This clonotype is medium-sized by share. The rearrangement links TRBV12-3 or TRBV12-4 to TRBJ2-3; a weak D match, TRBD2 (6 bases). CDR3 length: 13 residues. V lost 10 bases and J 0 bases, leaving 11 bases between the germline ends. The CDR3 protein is CATVSGSTDTQYF. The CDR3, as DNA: TGTGCCACCGTTAGCGGTAGCACAGATACGCAGTATTTT.

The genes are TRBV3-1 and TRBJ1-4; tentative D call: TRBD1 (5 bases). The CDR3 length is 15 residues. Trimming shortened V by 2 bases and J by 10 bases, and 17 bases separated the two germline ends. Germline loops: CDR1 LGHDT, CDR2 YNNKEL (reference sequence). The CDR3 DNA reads TGTGCCAGCAGCCAACGTCCCGGGGCCAACGGAAAACTGTTTTTT. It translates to CASSQRPGANGKLFF. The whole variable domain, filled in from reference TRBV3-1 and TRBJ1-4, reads DTAVSQTPKYLVTQMGNDKSIKCEQNLGHDTMYWYKQDSKKFLKIMFSYNNKELIINETVPNRFSPKSPDKAHLNLHINSLELGDSAVYFCASSQRPGANGKLFFGSGTQLSVL.

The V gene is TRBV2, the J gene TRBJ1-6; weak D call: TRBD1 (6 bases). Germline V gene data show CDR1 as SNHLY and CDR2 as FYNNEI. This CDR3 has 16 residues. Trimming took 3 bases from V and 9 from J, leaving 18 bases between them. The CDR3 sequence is CASSDTGPENGSPLHF. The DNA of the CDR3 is TGTGCCAGCAGTGATACAGGGCCTGAAAACGGTTCACCCCTCCACTTT.

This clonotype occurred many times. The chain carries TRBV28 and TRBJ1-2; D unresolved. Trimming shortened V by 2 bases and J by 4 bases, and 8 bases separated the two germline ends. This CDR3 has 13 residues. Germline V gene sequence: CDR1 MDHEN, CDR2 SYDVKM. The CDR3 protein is CASSLSFLYGYTF. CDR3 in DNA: TGTGCCAGCAGTTTAAGTTTTCTCTATGGCTACACCTTC.

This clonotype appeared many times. CDR3 sequence reads: CAWRGEMRAFF. As DNA, the CDR3 is TGTGCCTGGAGGGGGGAGATGAGAGCTTTCTTT. The chain joins TRBV30 to TRBJ1-1; D may be TRBD1 (5 bases). The CDR3 consists of 11 residues. Trimming left V 3 bases short and J 10 bases short, with 12 bases between. Germline V CDR1 and CDR2: GTSNPN, SVGIG (reference sequence).

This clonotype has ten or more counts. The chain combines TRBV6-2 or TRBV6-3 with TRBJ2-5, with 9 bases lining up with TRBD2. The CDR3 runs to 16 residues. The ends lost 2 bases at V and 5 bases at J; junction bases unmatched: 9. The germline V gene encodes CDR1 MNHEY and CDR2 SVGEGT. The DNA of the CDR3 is TGTGCCAGCAGTTACAGCGCCGCGGGAGGGATCGAGACCCAGTACTTC. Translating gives CASSYSAAGGIETQYF.

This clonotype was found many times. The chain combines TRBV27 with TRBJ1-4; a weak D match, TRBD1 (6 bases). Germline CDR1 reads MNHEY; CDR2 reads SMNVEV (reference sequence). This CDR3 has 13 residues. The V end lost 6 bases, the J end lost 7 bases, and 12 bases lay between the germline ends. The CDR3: CASSLRGAEKLFF. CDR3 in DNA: TGTGCCAGCAGCCTCCGGGGGGCTGAAAAACTGTTTTTT.

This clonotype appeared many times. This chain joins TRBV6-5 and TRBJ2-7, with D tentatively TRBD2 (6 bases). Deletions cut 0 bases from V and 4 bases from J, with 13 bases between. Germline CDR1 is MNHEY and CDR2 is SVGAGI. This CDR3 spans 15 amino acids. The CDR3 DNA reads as TGTGCCAGCAGTTACTCGACGGCTAGCGCTTACGAGCAGTACTTC. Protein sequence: CASSYSTASAYEQYF.

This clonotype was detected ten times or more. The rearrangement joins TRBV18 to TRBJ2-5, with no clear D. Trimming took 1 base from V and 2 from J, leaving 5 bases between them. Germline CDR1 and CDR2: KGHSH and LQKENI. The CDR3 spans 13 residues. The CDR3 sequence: CASSPRKQETQYF. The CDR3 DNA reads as TGTGCCAGCTCACCACGGAAACAAGAGACCCAGTACTTC.

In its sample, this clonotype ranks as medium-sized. The CDR3 region is CASNPGEGYEQYF. CDR3 coding DNA: TGTGCCAGCAACCCGGGAGAGGGGTACGAGCAGTACTTC. V usage is TRBV6-1 and J usage is TRBJ2-7; TRBD2 might be the D (6 bases). V was pared by 7 bases and J by 4 bases, with 14 bases between. The CDR3 contains 13 residues. The germline gives CDR1 MNHNS, CDR2 SASEGT.

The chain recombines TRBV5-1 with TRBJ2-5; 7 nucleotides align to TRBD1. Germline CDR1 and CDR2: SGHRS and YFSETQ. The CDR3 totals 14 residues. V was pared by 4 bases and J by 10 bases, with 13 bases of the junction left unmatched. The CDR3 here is CASSEQTDRWDQYF. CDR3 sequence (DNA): TGCGCCAGCAGCGAACAGACGGACAGGTGGGACCAGTACTTC.

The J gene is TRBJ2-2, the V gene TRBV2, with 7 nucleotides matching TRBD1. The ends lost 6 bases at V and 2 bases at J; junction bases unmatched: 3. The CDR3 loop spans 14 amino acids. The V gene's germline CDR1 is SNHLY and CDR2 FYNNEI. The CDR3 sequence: CASRGQINTGELFF. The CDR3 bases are TGTGCCAGCAGGGGACAGATAAACACCGGGGAGCTGTTTTTT. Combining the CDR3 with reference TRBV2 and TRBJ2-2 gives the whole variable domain EPEVTQTPSHQVTQMGQEVILRCVPISNHLYFYWYRQILGQKVEFLVSFYNNEISEKSEIFDDQFSVERPDGSNFTLKIRSTKLEDSAMYFCASRGQINTGELFFGEGSRLTVL.

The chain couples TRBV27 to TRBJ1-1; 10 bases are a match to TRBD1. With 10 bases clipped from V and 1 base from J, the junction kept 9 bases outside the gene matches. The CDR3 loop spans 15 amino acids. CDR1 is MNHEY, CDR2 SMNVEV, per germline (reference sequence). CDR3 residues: CATRDRGGTNTEAFF. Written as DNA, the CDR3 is TGTGCCACCAGGGACAGGGGAGGTACGAACACTGAAGCTTTCTTT.

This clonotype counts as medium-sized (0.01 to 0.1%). The CDR3 is CASSPGPEKLFF. In nucleotides, the CDR3 is TGTGCCAGCTCACCAGGCCCAGAAAAACTGTTTTTT. The rearrangement joins TRBV18 to TRBJ1-4, with no clear D. Looked up from germline, CDR1 is KGHSH and CDR2 is LQKENI. Trimming removed 2 bases at V and 8 bases at J, with 6 bases between. This CDR3 comprises 12 residues.

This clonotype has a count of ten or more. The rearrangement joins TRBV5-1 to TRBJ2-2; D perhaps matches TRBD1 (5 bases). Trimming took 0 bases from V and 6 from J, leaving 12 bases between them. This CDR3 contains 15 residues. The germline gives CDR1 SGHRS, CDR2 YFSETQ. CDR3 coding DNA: TGCGCCAGCAGCTTGGGACATACAGGACCCGGGGAGCTGTTTTTT. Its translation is CASSLGHTGPGELFF.

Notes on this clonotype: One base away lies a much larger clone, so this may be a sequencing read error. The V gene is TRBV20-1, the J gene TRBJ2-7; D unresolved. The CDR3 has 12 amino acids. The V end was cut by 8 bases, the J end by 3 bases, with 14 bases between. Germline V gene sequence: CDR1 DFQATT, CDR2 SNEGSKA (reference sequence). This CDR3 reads CSTNPNSYEQYF. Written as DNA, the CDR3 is TGCAGTACTAATCCGAACAGCTACGAGCAGTACTTC.

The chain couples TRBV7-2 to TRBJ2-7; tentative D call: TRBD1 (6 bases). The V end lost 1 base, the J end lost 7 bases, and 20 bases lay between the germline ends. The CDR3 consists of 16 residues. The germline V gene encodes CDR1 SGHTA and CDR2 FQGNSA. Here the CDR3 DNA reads TGTGCCAGCAGCTTAGGCTTGCAGGGGAGTTTAGAGGAGCAGTACTTC. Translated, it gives CASSLGLQGSLEEQYF.

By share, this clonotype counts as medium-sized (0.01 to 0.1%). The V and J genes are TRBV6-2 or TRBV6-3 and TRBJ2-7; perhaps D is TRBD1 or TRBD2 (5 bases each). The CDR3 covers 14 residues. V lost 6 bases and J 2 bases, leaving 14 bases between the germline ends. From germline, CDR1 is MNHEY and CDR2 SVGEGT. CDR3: CASSRTGGPYEQYF. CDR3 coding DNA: TGTGCCAGCAGCCGGACTGGGGGTCCCTACGAGCAGTACTTC.

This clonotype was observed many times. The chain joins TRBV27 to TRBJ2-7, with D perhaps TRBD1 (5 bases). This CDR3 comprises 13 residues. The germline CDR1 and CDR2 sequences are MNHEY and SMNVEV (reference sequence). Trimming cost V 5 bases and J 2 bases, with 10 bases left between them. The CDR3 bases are TGTGCCAGCAGTCTCAAGGGGCCCTACGAGCAGTACTTC. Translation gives CASSLKGPYEQYF.

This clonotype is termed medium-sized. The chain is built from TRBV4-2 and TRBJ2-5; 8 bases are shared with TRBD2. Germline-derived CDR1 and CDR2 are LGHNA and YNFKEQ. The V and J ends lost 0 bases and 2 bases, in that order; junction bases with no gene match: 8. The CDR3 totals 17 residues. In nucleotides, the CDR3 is TGTGCCAGCAGCCAAGATGTTACTAGCGGAAAGCAAGAGACCCAGTACTTC. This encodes CASSQDVTSGKQETQYF.

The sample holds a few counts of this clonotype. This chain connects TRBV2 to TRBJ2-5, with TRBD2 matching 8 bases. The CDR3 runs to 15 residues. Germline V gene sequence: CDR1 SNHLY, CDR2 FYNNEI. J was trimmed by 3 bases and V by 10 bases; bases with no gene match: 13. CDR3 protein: CATRNRGLAEETQYF. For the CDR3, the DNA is TGTGCCACACGGAACCGTGGACTAGCAGAAGAGACCCAGTACTTC.